This passage covers 17 T cell receptor beta chains from one sample sequenced in a study of blood T cell repertoires in COVID-19. Repertoires were generated with immunoSEQ multiplex PCR, while TCRdb's copy carries only in-frame clones and drops some. This sample has some 270,000 clones, with approximately 83% found just once. Sequencing was performed on PBMCs or T cells enriched from blood (not recorded which). All receptors come from a woman aged 25 to 39 who had recovered from COVID-19.

This chain joins TRBV10-2 and TRBJ2-7, with D perhaps matching TRBD2 (5 bases). V shed 0 bases and J shed 0 bases, with 12 bases lying between them. Germline CDR1 and CDR2: WSHSY and SAAADI. The CDR3 loop spans 16 amino acids. CDR3 nucleotides: TGCGCCAGCAGTGAGTCGGAAGGACTCCTCTCCTACGAGCAGTACTTC. Residues: CASSESEGLLSYEQYF.

This sequence joins TRBV15 and TRBJ2-3; possible D gene TRBD2, 6 bases. The germline V and J ends were trimmed by 5 bases and 4 bases, with 22 bases remaining between them. CDR3 length equals 17 residues. Germline V gene lookup returns CDR1 LNHNV and CDR2 YYDKDF (reference sequence). Written as DNA, the CDR3 is TGTGCCACCAGCGGGGCCTCCGGGACCCGGAGGGCAGATACGCAGTATTTT. Its translation: CATSGASGTRRADTQYF.

This chain connects TRBV19 to TRBJ1-1, with a weak D call TRBD1 (6 bases). The CDR3 loop spans 13 amino acids. CDR1 is LNHDA, CDR2 SQIVND, per germline (reference sequence). Trimming stripped 6 bases from V and 2 bases from J, with 10 bases between. The CDR3 DNA is TGTGCCAGTAGAGGACAGATTAACACTGAAGCTTTCTTT. Translated, it gives CASRGQINTEAFF.

This clone was seen once. This chain links TRBV28 with TRBJ2-3; 9 bases align to TRBD1. Germline V CDR1 and CDR2: MDHEN, SYDVKM. The CDR3 is 14 residues long. V was clipped by 6 bases and J by 14 bases; unmatched bases: 15. The CDR3 loop is CASSVPGQGVWRYF. The CDR3 coding sequence is TGTGCCAGCAGCGTCCCGGGACAGGGAGTGTGGAGGTATTTT.

The V and J genes are TRBV9 and TRBJ2-3, with 9 nucleotides matching TRBD2. Unmatched junction bases numbered 8, after V lost 3 bases and J lost 6 bases. The germline CDR1 and CDR2 sequences are SGDLS and YYNGEE. CDR3 size: 15 residues. CDR3 amino acids: CASSAWTSAEDTQYF. In DNA form, the CDR3 reads TGTGCCAGCAGCGCTTGGACTAGCGCGGAGGATACGCAGTATTTT.

The rearrangement uses TRBV15 and TRBJ1-1; 8 bases agree with TRBD1. The CDR3 consists of 17 residues. V shed 0 bases, J shed 0 bases, and the junction held 6 bases outside the gene matches. CDR1 is LNHNV and CDR2 is YYDKDF in the germline V gene (reference sequence). This chain's CDR3 is CATSRDMRQGLNTEAFF. The CDR3 nucleotides are TGTGCCACCAGCAGAGATATGAGACAGGGGTTGAACACTGAAGCTTTCTTT.

This chain uses TRBV19 with TRBJ2-3; tentatively, D is TRBD2 (8 bases). CDR1 is LNHDA, CDR2 SQIVND, per germline (reference sequence). This CDR3 spans 15 amino acids. V gave up 9 bases and J gave up 0 bases, with 16 bases separating them. CDR3 sequence: CASHREGASTDTQYF. CDR3 DNA: TGTGCCAGCCATCGGGAGGGGGCTAGCACAGATACGCAGTATTTT. Combining the CDR3 with reference TRBV19 and TRBJ2-3 gives the whole variable domain DGGITQSPKYLFRKEGQNVTLSCEQNLNHDAMYWYRQDPGQGLRLIYYSQIVNDFQKGDIAEGYSVSREKKESFPLTVTSAQKNPTAFYLCASHREGASTDTQYFGPGTRLTVL.

The genes are TRBV19 and TRBJ2-7; D is unclear. The germline V gene encodes CDR1 LNHDA and CDR2 SQIVND (reference sequence). Trimming left V 9 bases short and J 6 bases short, with 6 bases between. This CDR3 spans 9 amino acids. As DNA, the CDR3 is TGTGCCAGGGAGTCCGAGCAGTACTTC. This sequence encodes CARESEQYF. The whole variable domain, filled in from reference TRBV19 and TRBJ2-7, reads DGGITQSPKYLFRKEGQNVTLSCEQNLNHDAMYWYRQDPGQGLRLIYYSQIVNDFQKGDIAEGYSVSREKKESFPLTVTSAQKNPTAFYLCARESEQYFGPGTRLTVT.

The rearrangement joins TRBV3-1 (or the pseudogene TRBV3-2) to TRBJ2-1, with D possibly TRBD2 on 6 matching bases. Looked up from germline, CDR1 is LGHDT and CDR2 is YNNKEL (reference sequence). The CDR3 runs 17 residues. Trimming shortened V by 5 bases and J by 0 bases, and 17 bases separated the two germline ends. The chain's CDR3 is CASSSGTFLFSYNEQFF. CDR3 sequence (DNA): TGTGCCAGCAGCTCTGGGACTTTTCTCTTCTCCTACAATGAGCAGTTCTTC.

J is TRBJ2-5 and V is TRBV7-9; TRBD2 matches 8 bases. The CDR3 consists of 14 residues. Trimming cost V 5 bases and J 5 bases; bases outside gene matches: 7. Germline lookup yields CDR1 SEHNR and CDR2 FQNEAQ (reference sequence). The DNA for the CDR3 is TGTGCCAGCAGCGTACGGGGGGGTCGGGAGACCCAGTACTTC. Amino acids: CASSVRGGRETQYF.

The chain carries TRBV28 and TRBJ2-2; TRBD1 is a possible D gene (6 bases). CDR1 is MDHEN, CDR2 SYDVKM, per germline. The V gene lost 3 bases and the J gene lost 2 bases, with 10 bases spanning the gap. This CDR3 has 15 amino acids. CDR3: CASSFRTVNTGELFF. CDR3 nucleotide sequence: TGTGCCAGCAGTTTTAGGACAGTCAACACCGGGGAGCTGTTTTTT.

This chain uses TRBV10-1 with TRBJ2-3; 10 bases map to TRBD1. In germline, CDR1 is WNHNN, CDR2 SYGVQD (reference sequence). The CDR3 has 14 amino acids. Trimming cost V 10 bases and J 4 bases; bases outside gene matches: 8. CDR3 in amino acids: CAIPGQGLSDTQYF. CDR3 in DNA: TGCGCCATACCGGGACAGGGGCTCTCAGATACGCAGTATTTT.

The chain links TRBV7-9 to TRBJ1-3, with D maybe TRBD1 (5 bases). Germline V gene lookup returns CDR1 SEHNR and CDR2 FQNEAQ (reference sequence). V gave up 3 bases and J gave up 3 bases, with 12 bases separating them. The CDR3 covers 15 residues. CDR3 in DNA: TGTGCCAGCAGCTTGACAGTGGTCGGTGGAAACACCATATATTTT. Translation gives CASSLTVVGGNTIYF.

The chain has TRBV5-1 and TRBJ1-3; TRBD1 matches at 7 bases. V dropped 2 bases and J dropped 8; count of bases not matched to a gene: 4. Per the germline V gene, CDR1 is SGHRS and CDR2 is YFSETQ. The CDR3 sequence is 13 residues long. Written as DNA, the CDR3 is TGCGCCAGCAGCTTAGAGGGGGCCGACACCATATATTTT. It yields the protein CASSLEGADTIYF.

V and J are TRBV12-3 or TRBV12-4 and TRBJ1-2, with 7 positions matching TRBD1. There are 13 residues in the CDR3. The V gene end was trimmed by 7 bases and the J gene end by 6 bases; junction bases not matched to a gene: 8. The CDR3 reads CASMTGFGDGYTF. In DNA, the CDR3 is TGTGCCAGCATGACAGGGTTCGGCGATGGCTACACCTTC.

The chain is built from TRBV7-9 and TRBJ2-1; 9 bases fit TRBD2. The junction had 6 bases not matched to a gene; V was cut back by 0 bases and J by 9 bases. CDR3 length: 15 residues. CDR1 and CDR2 from the germline V gene are SEHNR and FQNEAQ (reference sequence). The CDR3 sequence is CASSLASGSSSEQFF. In DNA form, the CDR3 reads TGTGCCAGCAGCTTAGCTAGCGGGAGTTCTAGTGAGCAGTTCTTC.

V and J are TRBV7-9 and TRBJ2-3; the match to TRBD1 covers 10 bases. Germline loops: CDR1 SEHNR, CDR2 FQNEAQ (reference sequence). The CDR3 has 18 residues. V dropped 5 bases and J dropped 4; count of bases not matched to a gene: 15. CDR3: CASSRLGPGQGTADTQYF. The CDR3 DNA follows: TGTGCCAGCAGCCGACTGGGCCCGGGACAGGGGACCGCAGATACGCAGTATTTT.